Listed below are T cell receptor beta chains from one sample, sequenced in a study of blood T cell repertoires in COVID-19. TCRdb keeps only in-frame clones here, not all; method: immunoSEQ multiplex PCR. The sample carries 100,000 or so clones, roughly 92% recorded once. Sequencing used peripheral blood. The receptors come from a man between 45 and 60 years old with active COVID-19. CDR3s include the opening cysteine and the closing phenylalanine or tryptophan. Each record gives: J gene, V gene, D gene, clone size, CDR3 protein, CDR3 DNA. D genes are given only for firm matches. The size field is filled for only some rows; it gives once, few, many or a size class.

j_gene: TRBJ2-5; v_gene: TRBV12-3/TRBV12-4; d_gene: .; abundance: .; CDR3aa: CASGSGETQYF; CDR3nt: TGTGCCAGCGGTTCGGGAGAGACCCAGTACTTC
j_gene: TRBJ2-2; v_gene: TRBV7-2; d_gene: .; abundance: .; CDR3aa: CASRQGGYTGELFF; CDR3nt: TGTGCCAGCAGACAAGGAGGGTACACCGGGGAGCTGTTTTTT
j_gene: TRBJ2-7; v_gene: TRBV28; d_gene: .; abundance: .; CDR3aa: CASTNGGSYEQYF; CDR3nt: TGTGCCAGTACTAACGGGGGTTCCTACGAGCAGTACTTC
j_gene: TRBJ2-5; v_gene: TRBV3-1/TRBV3-2; d_gene: TRBD2; abundance: .; CDR3aa: CASSRGSGSQRETQYF; CDR3nt: TGTGCCAGCAGCCGTGGTAGCGGGAGCCAAAGGGAGACCCAGTACTTC
j_gene: TRBJ1-5; v_gene: TRBV4-2; d_gene: .; abundance: few; CDR3aa: CASSQLGAQGQPQHF; CDR3nt: TGTGCCAGCAGCCAACTGGGGGCGCAGGGTCAGCCCCAGCATTTT
j_gene: TRBJ1-3; v_gene: TRBV28; d_gene: TRBD1; abundance: .; CDR3aa: CASSLSGRGPSGNTIYF; CDR3nt: TGTGCCAGCAGTTTATCAGGCAGGGGGCCCTCTGGAAACACCATATATTTT
j_gene: TRBJ1-6; v_gene: TRBV28; d_gene: .; abundance: few; CDR3aa: CASSDRSNSPLHF; CDR3nt: TGTGCCAGCAGTGACAGGAGCAATTCACCCCTCCACTTT
j_gene: TRBJ1-1; v_gene: TRBV5-1; d_gene: .; abundance: .; CDR3aa: CASSLGTDWNTEAFF; CDR3nt: TGCGCCAGCAGCTTGGGTACCGACTGGAACACTGAAGCTTTCTTT
j_gene: TRBJ2-3; v_gene: TRBV7-9; d_gene: .; abundance: once; CDR3aa: CASSRSGYTDTQYF; CDR3nt: TGTGCCAGCAGCCGTAGCGGATACACAGATACGCAGTATTTT
j_gene: TRBJ1-2; v_gene: TRBV19; d_gene: .; abundance: few; CDR3aa: CARDRRLYGYTF; CDR3nt: TGTGCCAGGGACAGACGCCTCTATGGCTACACCTTC
j_gene: TRBJ2-2; v_gene: TRBV4-1; d_gene: TRBD2; abundance: .; CDR3aa: CASSLVAGVGTGELFF; CDR3nt: TGCGCCAGCAGCCTCGTAGCGGGAGTAGGCACCGGGGAGCTGTTTTTT
j_gene: TRBJ2-7; v_gene: TRBV12-3/TRBV12-4; d_gene: TRBD1; abundance: .; CDR3aa: CASTGAPREQYF; CDR3nt: TGTGCCTCGACAGGGGCCCCCCGGGAGCAGTACTTC
j_gene: TRBJ2-1; v_gene: TRBV7-8; d_gene: .; abundance: .; CDR3aa: CASSSAGEQFF; CDR3nt: TGTGCCAGCAGCTCCGCGGGTGAGCAGTTCTTC
j_gene: TRBJ1-2; v_gene: TRBV29-1; d_gene: .; abundance: .; CDR3aa: CSVSKGRGASGYGYTF; CDR3nt: TGCAGCGTTTCCAAAGGCAGGGGCGCATCCGGGTATGGCTACACCTTC
j_gene: TRBJ2-5; v_gene: TRBV2; d_gene: TRBD2; abundance: .; CDR3aa: CASILGREWETQYF; CDR3nt: TGTGCCAGCATCTTAGGGCGGGAGTGGGAGACCCAGTACTTC
j_gene: TRBJ1-1; v_gene: TRBV5-1; d_gene: .; abundance: .; CDR3aa: CASSLMDSGNTEAFF; CDR3nt: TGCGCCAGCAGCTTGATGGACAGCGGAAACACTGAAGCTTTCTTT
j_gene: TRBJ2-1; v_gene: TRBV15; d_gene: TRBD2; abundance: .; CDR3aa: CATSRDLAGGQIEQFF; CDR3nt: TGTGCCACCAGCAGAGATCTGGCGGGAGGGCAGATTGAGCAGTTCTTC
j_gene: TRBJ2-1; v_gene: TRBV24-1; d_gene: TRBD2; abundance: .; CDR3aa: CATSDLGLAGGNEQFF; CDR3nt: TGTGCCACCAGTGATTTGGGACTAGCGGGAGGGAATGAGCAGTTCTTC
j_gene: TRBJ1-4; v_gene: TRBV19; d_gene: .; abundance: .; CDR3aa: CASTSIEINEKLFF; CDR3nt: TGTGCCAGTACCTCGATTGAGATTAATGAAAAACTGTTTTTT
j_gene: TRBJ1-1; v_gene: TRBV25-1; d_gene: .; abundance: once; CDR3aa: CASRQTGLNTEAFF; CDR3nt: TGTGCCAGCAGACAGACAGGATTGAACACTGAAGCTTTCTTT
j_gene: TRBJ1-6; v_gene: TRBV5-1; d_gene: TRBD1; abundance: once; CDR3aa: CASSSVMTGGENNSPLHF; CDR3nt: TGCGCCAGCAGCTCCGTGATGACAGGGGGAGAAAATAATTCACCCCTCCACTTT
j_gene: TRBJ2-7; v_gene: TRBV2; d_gene: TRBD2; abundance: .; CDR3aa: CASATVAGGPRQYF; CDR3nt: TGTGCCAGCGCCACAGTGGCGGGAGGGCCCAGGCAGTACTTC